Shown below are 27 T cell receptor beta chains from a single sample sequenced in a study of T cell clonality in common variable immunodeficiency. For these TCRs, the target antigens are not known. Here immunoSEQ multiplex PCR was the method, and the copy in TCRdb shows in-frame clones only, minus some. The sample shows 25,000 to 35,000 clones, none of them appearing just once. Study observations and caveats: Common variable immunodeficiency TCR beta sequences reportedly had fewer deletions and N-nucleotide insertions.

Sequencing used peripheral blood mononuclear cells. These receptors were taken from a human donor with common variable immunodeficiency.

There are a few counts of this clone. The read ends 3 residues before the CDR3 terminus; that terminus is restored from the germline J gene. The chain combines TRBV7-2 with TRBJ2-7; D is unresolved. V lost 1 base to trimming and J lost 0 bases, with 4 bases between them. This CDR3 spans 13 amino acids. The germline CDR1 and CDR2 sequences are SGHTA and FQGNSA. This chain's CDR3 is CASSLGASYEQYF. The sequenced part of the CDR3 DNA is TGTGCCAGCAGCTTAGGGGCCTCCTACGAG.

In its sample, this clone was seen many times. Read data end 3 residues before the CDR3 end; the end is taken from the germline J gene. The rearrangement links TRBV20-1 to TRBJ2-6; a weak D match, TRBD2 (6 bases). V was cut by 3 bases and J by 0 bases, with 12 bases left in between. Germline CDR1 and CDR2: DFQATT and SNEGSKA (reference sequence). This CDR3 comprises 16 residues. CDR3 amino acids: CSASRDSSSGANVLTF. CDR3 DNA (partial): TGCAGTGCTAGCCGGGACTCAAGCTCTGGGGCCAACGTC.

This clone was recorded many times. The read terminates 3 residues ahead of where the CDR3 ends, so the germline J gene completes it. The gene calls are TRBV7-8 and TRBJ2-7; the match to TRBD1 covers 7 bases. Germline trimming cut 4 bases from V and 3 bases from J; bases unmatched to any gene: 3. Per germline, CDR1 SGHVS and CDR2 FQNEAQ. This CDR3 spans 13 amino acids. CDR3 DNA, as far as it was read: TGTGCCAGCAGCTCGGGACAGAACTACGAG. It is translated as CASSSGQNYE. The CDR3 in full is CASSSGQNYEQYF.

This clone was counted at least ten times. The read stops 3 residues short of the end of the CDR3; the missing end is completed from the germline J gene. The J gene is TRBJ2-3, the V gene TRBV19, with 10 bases identical to TRBD1. The ends lost 6 bases at V and 4 bases at J; junction bases unmatched: 7. The germline V gene encodes CDR1 LNHDA and CDR2 SQIVND (reference sequence). The CDR3 totals 15 residues. The sequenced part of the CDR3 DNA is TGTGCCAGTAGGACGACAGGGGGCAGGGCAGATACG. The encoded protein is CASRTTGGRADT. The complete CDR3 sequence is CASRTTGGRADTQYF.

Comments on this clone: The CDR3 extends 3 residues past the end of the read, so its final part is completed from the germline J gene. This chain connects TRBV5-1 to TRBJ2-5; the match to TRBD1 covers 10 bases. Unmatched junction bases numbered 2, after V lost 4 bases and J lost 2 bases. Germline V CDR1 and CDR2: SGHRS, YFSETQ. The CDR3 is made up of 14 amino acids. CDR3 DNA (partial): TGCGCCAGCAGCGCGGGACAGGGGCAAGAGACC. Translating gives CASSAGQGQET. The CDR3 reads in full as CASSAGQGQETQYF. Full variable domain (missing parts from reference TRBV5-1 and TRBJ2-5): KAGVTQTPRYLIKTRGQQVTLSCSPISGHRSVSWYQQTPGQGLQFLFEYFSETQRNKGNFPGRFSGRQFSNSRSEMNVSTLELGDSALYLCASSAGQGQETQYFGPGTRLLVL.

This clone occurred many times. The sequence runs out 3 residues before the end of the CDR3; the remainder is reconstructed from the germline J gene. The rearrangement uses TRBV2 and TRBJ1-1; 10 positions agree with TRBD1. CDR3 size: 13 residues. CDR1 is SNHLY, CDR2 FYNNEI, per germline. With 9 bases clipped from V and 5 bases from J, the junction kept 6 bases outside the gene matches. The CDR3 reads CARATGGRTEAFF. The DNA read from the CDR3 is TGTGCCAGAGCGACAGGGGGCCGGACTGAA.

This clone turned up a few times. The read comes to an end 3 residues before the CDR3 does, leaving the germline J gene to fill in the end. V usage is TRBV11-1 and J usage is TRBJ2-1; D uncertain. The CDR3 has 14 residues. The V gene lost 1 base and the J gene lost 5 bases, with 9 bases spanning the gap. Germline lookup yields CDR1 SGHAT and CDR2 FQDESV (reference sequence). The sequenced part of the CDR3 DNA is TGTGCCAGCAGCTTAGGTGTTAGAAACAATGAG. Residues: CASSLGVRNNE. The CDR3 in full is CASSLGVRNNEQFF.

This clone was recorded many times. The read halts 3 residues ahead of the CDR3 end, with the missing end drawn from the germline J gene. The V and J genes are TRBV6-2 or TRBV6-3 and TRBJ1-3, with 7 bases that match TRBD1. This CDR3 comprises 14 residues. Germline-derived CDR1 and CDR2 are MNHEY and SVGEGT. V gave up 5 bases and J gave up 2 bases; unmatched junction bases: 3. The DNA read from the CDR3 is TGTGCCAGCAGTCGGGACAGCGCTGGAAACACC. Residues: CASSRDSAGNT. The full CDR3 is CASSRDSAGNTIYF.

This clone was found a few times. From the germline J gene comes the end of the CDR3, since the read stops 3 residues before it. The chain recombines TRBV11-2 with TRBJ1-1; a weak D match, TRBD1 (5 bases). V was pared by 1 base and J by 5 bases, with 8 bases between. The CDR3 is 13 amino acids. The germline V gene has CDR1 SGHAT and CDR2 FQNNGV. CDR3 sequence: CASSLAEGTEAFF. The sequenced part of the CDR3 DNA is TGTGCCAGCAGCTTAGCAGAGGGGACTGAA.

For this clone: The read stops 3 residues short of the end of the CDR3; the missing end is completed from the germline J gene. The chain has TRBV20-1 and TRBJ2-1; tentative D call: TRBD2 (6 bases). CDR1 DFQATT and CDR2 SNEGSKA come from the germline V gene (reference sequence). The V and J ends lost 1 base and 2 bases respectively, with 12 bases between them. The CDR3 contains 15 residues. The sequenced part of the CDR3 DNA is TGCAGTGCTAGAGGGCTAGCGCCAACCTACAATGAG. Its translation: CSARGLAPTYNE. The whole CDR3 is CSARGLAPTYNEQFF.

This clone was picked up many times. The read ends 3 residues before the CDR3 terminus; that terminus is restored from the germline J gene. This sequence joins TRBV19 and TRBJ1-6, with D perhaps TRBD1 (6 bases). Germline V gene lookup returns CDR1 LNHDA and CDR2 SQIVND (reference sequence). Trimming removed 5 bases at V and 11 bases at J, with 19 bases between. CDR3 length equals 15 residues. The sequenced part of the CDR3 DNA is TGTGCCAGTAGTTTCCCCGACAGGCCCGGCACACCC. This codes for CASSFPDRPGTP. The entire CDR3 protein is CASSFPDRPGTPLHF. Filled out from reference TRBV19 and TRBJ1-6, the complete variable domain reads DGGITQSPKYLFRKEGQNVTLSCEQNLNHDAMYWYRQDPGQGLRLIYYSQIVNDFQKGDIAEGYSVSREKKESFPLTVTSAQKNPTAFYLCASSFPDRPGTPLHFGNGTRLTVT.

This clone was detected many times. With the read ending 3 residues before the CDR3 end, the germline J gene is used to fill in that end. This rearrangement joins TRBV20-1 to TRBJ2-5, with 16 bases identical to TRBD2. J gave up 0 bases and V 6 bases, and 4 bases lay outside the gene matches. The CDR3 consists of 16 residues. Germline CDR1 DFQATT, CDR2 SNEGSKA (reference sequence). The CDR3 loop reads CSAKGLAGGHQETQYF. Incomplete CDR3 DNA: TGCAGTGCAAAGGGACTAGCGGGAGGGCACCAAGAGACC.

At least ten counts were recorded for this clone. The read ends 3 residues shy of where the CDR3 ends; the end is completed using the germline J gene. The V call is TRBV4-1, the J call TRBJ2-6; tentatively, D is TRBD1 (6 bases). Per germline, CDR1 MGHRA and CDR2 YSYEKL. Trimming shortened V by 4 bases and J by 0 bases, and 10 bases separated the two germline ends. This CDR3 comprises 16 residues. CDR3 sequence reads: CASSPGQSSGANVLTF. Incomplete CDR3 DNA: TGCGCCAGCAGCCCAGGACAGAGCTCTGGGGCCAACGTC.

This clone was found many times. Sequencing ends 3 residues short of the CDR3 end; the germline J gene provides the rest. This chain uses TRBV11-2 with TRBJ2-1; D is perhaps TRBD2 (6 bases). This CDR3 spans 15 amino acids. V lost 5 bases and J 4 bases, leaving 15 bases between the germline ends. Germline CDR1 reads SGHAT; CDR2 reads FQNNGV. The DNA read from the CDR3 is TGTGCCAGCAGCCCGGGACTCCGAAATTACAATGAG. Protein: CASSPGLRNYNE. The CDR3, in full, reads CASSPGLRNYNEQFF.

This clone has at least ten counts. The read ends 3 residues early relative to the CDR3; the germline J gene fills the gap. The V gene is TRBV5-1, the J gene TRBJ1-4, with TRBD1 matching over 8 bases. Germline V CDR1 and CDR2: SGHRS, YFSETQ. The CDR3 sequence is 15 residues long. V gave up 4 bases and J gave up 5 bases; unmatched junction bases: 7. The CDR3 DNA, read in part, is TGCGCCAGCAGCACCGTGACAGGGGCGAATGAAAAA. It specifies CASSTVTGANEK. The whole CDR3 protein is CASSTVTGANEKLFF.

This clone was observed at least ten times. The read finishes 3 residues shy of the CDR3 end, and the germline J gene is used to complete it. The chain recombines TRBV19 with TRBJ2-7; TRBD1 agrees at 9 bases. The CDR3 is 14 residues long. J was trimmed by 2 bases and V by 7 bases; bases with no gene match: 6. CDR1 and CDR2 (germline): LNHDA, SQIVND (reference sequence). CDR3 DNA, as far as it was read: TGTGCCAGTACCCCGGACAGGGGAACCTACGAG. Its translation is CASTPDRGTYE. The complete CDR3 protein is CASTPDRGTYEQYF.

In its sample, this clone was seen many times. The read gets to within 3 residues of the CDR3 end, and the germline J gene fills in the rest. This sequence joins TRBV30 and TRBJ2-7; TRBD1 matches 7 bases. Looked up from germline, CDR1 is GTSNPN and CDR2 is SVGIG (reference sequence). This CDR3 region has 14 residues. V was pared by 0 bases and J by 0 bases, with 2 bases of the junction left unmatched. The DNA read from the CDR3 is TGTGCCTGGAGTGTGGGACAGACCTCCTACGAG. This sequence encodes CAWSVGQTSYE. The complete CDR3 protein is CAWSVGQTSYEQYF.

This clone was counted many times. The read terminates 3 residues before the CDR3 end, so the remaining end is supplied by the germline J gene. The gene calls are TRBV5-1 and TRBJ2-3; TRBD1 matches 10 bases. Germline V gives CDR1 SGHRS, CDR2 YFSETQ. The CDR3 has 15 amino acids. The trim removed 2 bases at V and 6 bases at J, leaving 6 bases unmatched. CDR3 DNA (partial): TGCGCCAGCAGCTTAGACGGGACAGGGGTCGATACG. Translating gives CASSLDGTGVDT. The entire CDR3 sequence reads CASSLDGTGVDTQYF.

This clone has only a few counts. The read halts 3 residues ahead of the CDR3 end, with the missing end drawn from the germline J gene. Within the sample, other DNA sequences also encode this same CDR3. The rearrangement links TRBV2 to TRBJ2-1; 16 bases are shared with TRBD2. CDR1 and CDR2 (germline): SNHLY, FYNNEI. Trimming removed 4 bases from V and 7 bases from J; junction bases left unmatched: 4. This CDR3 has 16 residues. The CDR3: CASSGGLAGGGNEQFF. Partial CDR3 DNA: TGTGCCAGCAGTGGGGGACTAGCGGGAGGGGGGAATGAG. The variable domain in full, with the rest retrieved from reference TRBV2 and TRBJ2-1, is EPEVTQTPSHQVTQMGQEVILRCVPISNHLYFYWYRQILGQKVEFLVSFYNNEISEKSEIFDDQFSVERPDGSNFTLKIRSTKLEDSAMYFCASSGGLAGGGNEQFFGPGTRLTVL.

This clone showed up many times. The read halts 3 residues ahead of the CDR3 end, with the missing end drawn from the germline J gene. The chain joins TRBV20-1 to TRBJ1-5; 7 bases are a match to TRBD1. This CDR3 spans 15 amino acids. J was trimmed by 5 bases and V by 0 bases; bases with no gene match: 7. The V gene's germline CDR1 is DFQATT and CDR2 SNEGSKA (reference sequence). CDR3 DNA, as far as it was read: TGCAGTGCTAGAGATGCGAACAGGGGATATCAGCCC. This codes for CSARDANRGYQP. The CDR3 in full is CSARDANRGYQPQHF.

This clone appeared many times. Read data end 3 residues before the CDR3 end; the end is taken from the germline J gene. The gene calls are TRBV6-1 and TRBJ1-1; 7 positions match TRBD1. The length of the CDR3 is 13 residues. Germline V gene lookup returns CDR1 MNHNS and CDR2 SASEGT. V was pared by 4 bases and J by 6 bases, with 5 bases of the junction left unmatched. Partial CDR3 DNA: TGTGCCAGCAGTGTAAAGGGGGCTGCTGAA. Protein product: CASSVKGAAE. The entire CDR3 protein is CASSVKGAAEAFF.

This clone was seen repeatedly, ten times or more. The read terminates 3 residues before the CDR3 end, so the remaining end is supplied by the germline J gene. The chain joins TRBV5-1 to TRBJ2-2; 9 nucleotides align to TRBD2. Germline V CDR1 and CDR2: SGHRS, YFSETQ. Losses at the gene ends were 0 bases for V and 7 bases for J; bases not matched to a gene: 4. The CDR3 contains 15 residues. CDR3 bases read: TGCGCCAGCAGCTTGGACCTAGCGGGGAACGGGGAG. It translates to CASSLDLAGNGE. The full CDR3 reads CASSLDLAGNGELFF.

This clone was detected ten times or more. With the read ending 3 residues before the CDR3 end, the germline J gene is used to fill in that end. The chain carries TRBV19 and TRBJ2-1; TRBD2 agrees at 11 bases. V shed 5 bases and J 2 bases; nucleotides not matched to a gene: 5. The CDR3 length is 16 residues. Germline CDR1 reads LNHDA; CDR2 reads SQIVND (reference sequence). The covered CDR3 bases are TGTGCCAGTAGTGTAAAGGGACTAGCGGCCTACAATGAG. Residues: CASSVKGLAAYNE. The entire CDR3 protein is CASSVKGLAAYNEQFF.

Many counts were recorded for this clone. The CDR3 end is not reached by the read, which stops 3 residues before it; the germline J gene fills it in. V is TRBV19 and J is TRBJ2-7, with 8 positions matching TRBD2. The CDR3 spans 15 residues. Germline V gives CDR1 LNHDA, CDR2 SQIVND (reference sequence). V lost 4 bases to trimming and J lost 2 bases; unmatched junction nucleotides: 7. CDR3 bases read: TGTGCCAGTAGTACCGCGGGGGGTGTTACCTACGAG. Translated, it gives CASSTAGGVTYE. The entire CDR3 reads CASSTAGGVTYEQYF.

Regarding this clone: The read falls 3 residues short of the CDR3 end, and the missing part is taken from the germline J gene. J is TRBJ1-6 and V is TRBV30, with D maybe TRBD1 (6 bases). The CDR3 loop spans 14 amino acids. V shed 0 bases and J shed 9 bases, with 12 bases lying between them. From germline, CDR1 is GTSNPN and CDR2 SVGIG (reference sequence). Here the CDR3 reads CAWSVQGAGSPLHF. The DNA read from the CDR3 is TGTGCCTGGAGTGTACAGGGCGCGGGTTCACCC.

In regard to this clone: Read sequence stops 3 residues before the CDR3 end, and the germline J gene provides the missing end. The chain is built from TRBV19 and TRBJ1-5; possible D gene TRBD1, 6 bases. CDR1 and CDR2 from the germline V gene are LNHDA and SQIVND (reference sequence). The CDR3 has 13 amino acids. Trimming removed 6 bases at V and 5 bases at J, with 11 bases between. CDR3 DNA (partial): TGTGCCAGTAGATCCAGGGGCGATCAGCCC. It yields the protein CASRSRGDQP. The CDR3 in its entirety is CASRSRGDQPQHF.

This clone was recorded a few times. The CDR3 is cut off 3 residues early in the read; its end comes from the germline J gene. The chain carries TRBV6-1 and TRBJ2-5, with D perhaps matching TRBD2 (6 bases). The CDR3 has 13 amino acids. V was cut by 4 bases and J by 1 base, with 7 bases left in between. The V gene's germline CDR1 is MNHNS and CDR2 SASEGT. CDR3 sequence reads: CASSASAQETQYF. The part of the CDR3 DNA that was read is TGTGCCAGCAGTGCTAGCGCCCAAGAGACC.